One sample yielded the 7 T cell receptor beta chains listed below, sequenced in a study of regulatory T cells in long-lasting Graves disease (dated by TCRdb to the early 2020s). Preparation of the library involved multiplex PCR. Instrument on record: Illumina HiSeq 4000. iRepertoire HTBI primers and Arm-PCR amplification of CDR3 regions were used to construct TCR beta libraries. TCRdb cleaned the public reads at Q25 with fastp, built clones with MiXCR and kept in-frame beta chains. Under each unique CDR3 protein, matching rows form one entry showing the most common genes and DNA. The sample table records a few hundred thousand distinct CDR3 sequences; over 15% of these occur just once. About 32% of the sample comes from the top ten. According to the study, the label for this sample's time point signals: newly diagnosed GD, antithyroid drugs for less than 3 months. For both TCR sequencing and RNA sequencing, RNA was extracted from PBMCs using TRIzol.

These sequences were also reported in another study, on T cells in Graves' hyperthyroidism and ophthalmopathy.

The source material was peripheral blood mononuclear cells (PBMCs), sampled at new diagnosis, from a patient treated with antithyroid drugs. Receptor source: a man aged 35 to 55 with Graves disease. Donor details come from another sample of the same person, matched by shared clones.

This clonotype was observed at least ten times. The chain uses TRBV10-3 and TRBJ1-5, with no clear D. Trimming stripped 4 bases from V and 4 bases from J, with 8 bases between. This CDR3 is built from 13 residues. Looked up from germline, CDR1 is ENHRY and CDR2 is SYGVKD. CDR3 nucleotide sequence: TGTGCCATCAGTGTCGAAGGGAATCAGCCCCAGCATTTT. As protein: CAISVEGNQPQHF.

This clonotype was seen many times. Its ends do not fully match the called genes, so a read error is possible. The CDR3 nucleotides are TGCGCCAGCAGCCAAGATTTCAGGGACTCCAACGAGCAGTACTTC. It is translated as CASSQDFRDSNEQYF. V gene TRBV4-1 combines with J gene TRBJ2-7, with D tentatively TRBD2 (6 bases). The CDR3 consists of 15 residues. CDR1 and CDR2 from the germline V gene are MGHRA and YSYEKL.

At least ten counts were recorded for this clonotype. The chain uses TRBV5-1 and TRBJ1-1, with a tentative D call TRBD1 (5 bases). This CDR3 has 14 amino acids. In germline, CDR1 is SGHRS, CDR2 YFSETQ. V was pared by 2 bases and J by 4 bases, with 12 bases between. For the CDR3, the DNA is TGCGCCAGCAGCTTCAGCAGGGTGGGCACTGAAGCTTTCTTT. It codes for CASSFSRVGTEAFF.

About this clonotype: It is likely a read error: a sequence one base away is far more abundant. CDR3 region: CASSLGASGGYNEQYF. CDR3 bases: TGTGCCAGCAGCTTAGGGGCTAGCGGGGGGTACAATGAGCAGTACTTC. The chain has TRBV11-2 and TRBJ2-7; 11 bases match TRBD2. The germline gives CDR1 SGHAT, CDR2 FQNNGV. After removal of 1 base from V and 7 bases from J, the junction contained 9 bases not matched to a gene. This CDR3 contains 16 residues.

The table lists this clonotype with a few counts. The gene calls are TRBV10-3 and TRBJ1-5; 8 positions match TRBD1. This CDR3 contains 13 residues. Germline-derived CDR1 and CDR2 are ENHRY and SYGVKD. With 4 bases clipped from V and 5 bases from J, the junction kept 1 base outside the gene matches. DNA of the CDR3: TGTGCCATCAGTGTGGACAGGGATCAGCCCCAGCATTTT. It codes for CAISVDRDQPQHF.

This clonotype came up many times. This chain connects TRBV5-1 to TRBJ2-3; 13 bases match TRBD2. There are 16 residues in the CDR3. Per germline, CDR1 SGHRS and CDR2 YFSETQ. The V and J ends lost 5 bases and 1 base, in that order; junction bases with no gene match: 4. The CDR3 bases are TGCGCCAGCAGGGGTGGACTAGCGGGGGGCACAGATACGCAGTATTTT. It encodes CASRGGLAGGTDTQYF.

The chain combines TRBV20-1 with TRBJ2-1; TRBD2 aligns across 12 bases. V shed 1 base and J 4 bases; nucleotides not matched to a gene: 14. The CDR3 consists of 19 residues. From germline, CDR1 is DFQATT and CDR2 SNEGSKA (reference sequence). The CDR3 loop is CSARGPLAGGSSRYNEQFF. CDR3 coding DNA: TGCAGTGCTAGAGGGCCCCTAGCGGGGGGGTCGAGCCGATACAATGAGCAGTTCTTC.